This T cell receptor beta chain was obtained from a study of prognosis after radiotherapy for stage I lung cancer. CDR3 of TCR beta was amplified from genomic DNA via a two-round multiplex PCR. Gene-specific primers for each TRBV and TRBJ gene drove first-round PCR. TCRdb re-called the multiplex PCR reads with MiXCR, one entry per CDR3 protein. The sample holds over 15,000 distinct CDR3 sequences, around 55% seen once. Trimming took off 3 bases at V and 1 base at J, with 12 bases between the two ends. Germline V lookup: CDR1 GTSNPN, CDR2 SVGIG (reference sequence). The CDR3 is 14 amino acids. The gene calls are TRBV30 and TRBJ1-1; D uncertain. The receptor was derived from a donor of 50 years or more with non-small cell lung cancer. The sequencing here drew on PBMCs, taken before or after stereotactic body radiation therapy (not recorded which). CDR3 in DNA: TGTGCCTGGAGACCCAAGATGGGGAACACTGAAGCTTTCTTT. Its translation: CAWRPKMGNTEAFF. The variable domain in full, with the rest retrieved from reference TRBV30 and TRBJ1-1, is SQTIHQWPATLVQPVGSPLSLECTVEGTSNPNLYWYRQAAGRGLQLLFYSVGIGQISSEVPQNLSASRPQDRQFILSSKKLLLSDSGFYLCAWRPKMGNTEAFFGQGTRLTVV.